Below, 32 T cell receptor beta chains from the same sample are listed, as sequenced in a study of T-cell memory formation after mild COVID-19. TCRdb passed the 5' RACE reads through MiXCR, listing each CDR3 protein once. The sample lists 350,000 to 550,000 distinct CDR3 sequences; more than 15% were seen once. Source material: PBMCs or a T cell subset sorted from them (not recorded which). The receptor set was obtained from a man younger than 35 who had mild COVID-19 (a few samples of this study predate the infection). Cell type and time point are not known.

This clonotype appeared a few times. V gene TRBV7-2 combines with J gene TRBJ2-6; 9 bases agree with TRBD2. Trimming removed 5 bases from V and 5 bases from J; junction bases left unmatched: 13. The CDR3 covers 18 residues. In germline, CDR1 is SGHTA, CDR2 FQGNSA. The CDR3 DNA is TGTGCCAGCAGCCAATCTAGCGGGGAGGCCTCAAGGGCCAACGTCCTGACTTTC. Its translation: CASSQSSGEASRANVLTF.

Here the CDR3 DNA reads TGCAGCGTTGATTTAAAACGCACTGAAGCTTTCTTT. Translation gives CSVDLKRTEAFF. The V and J genes are TRBV29-1 and TRBJ1-1; D is unclear. V lost 3 bases and J lost 4, with 9 bases in between. The CDR3 has 12 amino acids. Germline CDR1 is SQVTM and CDR2 is ANQGSEA.

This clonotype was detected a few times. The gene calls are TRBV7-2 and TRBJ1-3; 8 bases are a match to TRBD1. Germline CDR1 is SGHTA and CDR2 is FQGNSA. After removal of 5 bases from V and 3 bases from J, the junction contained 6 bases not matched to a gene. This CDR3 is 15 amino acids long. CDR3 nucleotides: TGTGCCAGCAGCGGACAGGGAACGTTTGGAAACACCATATATTTT. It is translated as CASSGQGTFGNTIYF.

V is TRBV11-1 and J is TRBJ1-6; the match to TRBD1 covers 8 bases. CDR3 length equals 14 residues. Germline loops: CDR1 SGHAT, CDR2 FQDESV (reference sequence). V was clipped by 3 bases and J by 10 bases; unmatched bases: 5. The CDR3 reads CASSFTGGESPLHF. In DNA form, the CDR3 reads TGTGCCAGCAGCTTCACAGGGGGAGAGTCACCCCTCCACTTT.

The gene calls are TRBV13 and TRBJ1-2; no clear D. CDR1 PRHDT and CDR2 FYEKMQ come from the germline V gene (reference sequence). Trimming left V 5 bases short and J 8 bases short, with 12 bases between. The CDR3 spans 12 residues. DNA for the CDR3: TGTGCCAGCAGCCCTCCCGGGCAAGGCTACACCTTC. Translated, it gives CASSPPGQGYTF.

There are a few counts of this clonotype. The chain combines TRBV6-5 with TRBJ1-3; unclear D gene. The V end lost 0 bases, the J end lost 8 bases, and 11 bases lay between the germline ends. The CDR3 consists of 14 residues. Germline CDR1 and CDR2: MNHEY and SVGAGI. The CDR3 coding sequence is TGTGCCAGCAGTTACTCGGAAGGGAGTGACACCATATATTTT. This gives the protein CASSYSEGSDTIYF.

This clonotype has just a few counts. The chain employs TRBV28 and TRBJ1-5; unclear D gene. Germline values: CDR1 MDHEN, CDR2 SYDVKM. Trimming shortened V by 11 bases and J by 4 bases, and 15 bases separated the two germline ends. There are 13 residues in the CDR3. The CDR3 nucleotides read TGTGCCGGCACCTCGAGTACAAATCAGCCCCAGCATTTT. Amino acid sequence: CAGTSSTNQPQHF.

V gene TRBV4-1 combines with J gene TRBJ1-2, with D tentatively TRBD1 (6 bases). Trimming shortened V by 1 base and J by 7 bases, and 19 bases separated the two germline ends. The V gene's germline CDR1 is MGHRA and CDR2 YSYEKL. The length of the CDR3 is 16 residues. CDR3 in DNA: TGCGCCAGCAGCCAAGTGGTCAGTCAGGGGCCTATTGGCTACACCTTC. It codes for CASSQVVSQGPIGYTF.

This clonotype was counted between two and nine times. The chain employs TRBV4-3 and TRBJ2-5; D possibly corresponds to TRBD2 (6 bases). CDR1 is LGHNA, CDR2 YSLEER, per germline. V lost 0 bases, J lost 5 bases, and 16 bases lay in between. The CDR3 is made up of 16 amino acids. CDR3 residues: CASSQDGLGGRETQYF. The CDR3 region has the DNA TGCGCCAGCAGCCAAGATGGCCTGGGTGGGAGGGAGACCCAGTACTTC.

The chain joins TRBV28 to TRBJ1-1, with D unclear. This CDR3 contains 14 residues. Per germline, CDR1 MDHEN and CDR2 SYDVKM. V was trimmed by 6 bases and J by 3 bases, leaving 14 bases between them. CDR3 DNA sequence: TGTGCCAGCAGCCTCACAGAATCGGACACTGAAGCTTTCTTT. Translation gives CASSLTESDTEAFF.

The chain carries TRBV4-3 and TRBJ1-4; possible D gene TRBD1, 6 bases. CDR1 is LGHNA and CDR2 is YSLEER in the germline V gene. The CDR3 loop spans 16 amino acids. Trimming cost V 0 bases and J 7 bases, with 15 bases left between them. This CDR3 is CASSQEVQGRGEKLFF. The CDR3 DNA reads TGCGCCAGCAGCCAAGAAGTCCAGGGGAGGGGTGAAAAACTGTTTTTT.

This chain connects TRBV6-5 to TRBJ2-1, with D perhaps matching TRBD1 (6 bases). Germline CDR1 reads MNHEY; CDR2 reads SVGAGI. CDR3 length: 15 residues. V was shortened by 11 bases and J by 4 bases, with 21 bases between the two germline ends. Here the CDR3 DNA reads TGTGCCGCGAGGGGAAAAGACAGGACTTACAATGAGCAGTTCTTC. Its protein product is CAARGKDRTYNEQFF.

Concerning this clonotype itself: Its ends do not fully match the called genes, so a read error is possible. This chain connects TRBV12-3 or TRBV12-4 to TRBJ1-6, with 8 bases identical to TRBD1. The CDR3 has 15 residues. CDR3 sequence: CASRIRTGNNSPLHF. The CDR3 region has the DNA TGTGCCAGCAGGATACGGACAGGGAACAATTCACCCCTACACTTT.

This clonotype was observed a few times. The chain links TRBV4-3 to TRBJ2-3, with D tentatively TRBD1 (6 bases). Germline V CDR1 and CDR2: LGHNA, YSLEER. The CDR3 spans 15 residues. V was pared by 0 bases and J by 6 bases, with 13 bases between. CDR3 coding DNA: TGCGCCAGCAGCCAAGAGGGATCAGGGGCGGATACGCAGTATTTT. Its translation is CASSQEGSGADTQYF.

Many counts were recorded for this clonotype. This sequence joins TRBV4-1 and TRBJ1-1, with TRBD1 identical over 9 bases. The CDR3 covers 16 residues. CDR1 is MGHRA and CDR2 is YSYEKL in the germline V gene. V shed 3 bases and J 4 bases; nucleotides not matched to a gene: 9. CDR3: CASSQGLKTGGTEAFF. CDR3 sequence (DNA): TGCGCCAGCAGCCAGGGTTTGAAGACAGGGGGCACTGAAGCTTTCTTT.

The CDR3 DNA reads TGTGCCAGCAGTTTAGGCCTCGGACAGTTCTACGAGCAGTACGTC. As protein: CASSLGLGQFYEQYV. The rearrangement links TRBV12-3 or TRBV12-4 to TRBJ2-7; D is possibly TRBD1 (6 bases). This CDR3 contains 15 residues. V lost 1 base to trimming and J lost 3 bases, with 13 bases between them.

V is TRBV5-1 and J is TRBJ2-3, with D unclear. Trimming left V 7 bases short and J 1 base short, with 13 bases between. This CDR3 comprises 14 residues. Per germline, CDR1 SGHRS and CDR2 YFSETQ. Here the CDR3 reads CASERTTGTDTQYF. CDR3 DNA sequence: TGCGCCAGCGAGCGCACGACCGGCACAGATACGCAGTATTTT.

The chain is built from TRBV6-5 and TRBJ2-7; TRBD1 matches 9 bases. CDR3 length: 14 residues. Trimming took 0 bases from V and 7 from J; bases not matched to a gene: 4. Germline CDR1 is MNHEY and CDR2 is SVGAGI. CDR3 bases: TGTGCCAGCAGTTACTCAACAGGGGGCTGGGAGCAGTACTTC. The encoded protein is CASSYSTGGWEQYF.

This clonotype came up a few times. CDR3 nucleotide sequence: TGTGCCAGTAGTCCAGGGCAGGGCTCAGCTAACTATGGCTACACCTTC. It specifies CASSPGQGSANYGYTF. This chain uses TRBV19 with TRBJ1-2; weak D call: TRBD1 (5 bases). CDR3 size: 16 residues. CDR1 and CDR2 (germline): LNHDA, SQIVND (reference sequence). V dropped 5 bases and J dropped 0 bases, with 16 bases sitting between them.

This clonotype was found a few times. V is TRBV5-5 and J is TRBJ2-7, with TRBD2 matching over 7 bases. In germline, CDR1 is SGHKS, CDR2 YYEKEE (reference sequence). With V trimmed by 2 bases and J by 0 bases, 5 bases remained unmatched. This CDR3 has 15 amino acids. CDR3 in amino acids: CASSLNLADSYEQYF. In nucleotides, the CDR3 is TGTGCCAGCAGCTTAAATCTAGCGGACTCCTACGAGCAGTACTTC.

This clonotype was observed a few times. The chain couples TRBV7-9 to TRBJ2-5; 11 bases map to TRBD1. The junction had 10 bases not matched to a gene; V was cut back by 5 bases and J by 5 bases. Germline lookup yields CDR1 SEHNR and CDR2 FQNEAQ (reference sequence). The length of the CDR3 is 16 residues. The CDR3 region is CASSPPSRTGGETQYF. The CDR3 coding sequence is TGTGCCAGCAGCCCCCCAAGTCGGACAGGGGGCGAGACCCAGTACTTC.

The chain's CDR3 is CSVQLWGTGGTGEQFF. The CDR3 nucleotides are TGCAGCGTTCAACTGTGGGGGACAGGGGGAACGGGGGAGCAGTTCTTC. This chain uses TRBV29-1 with TRBJ2-1; 11 bases fit TRBD1. Germline values: CDR1 SQVTM, CDR2 ANQGSEA. V gave up 5 bases and J gave up 10 bases; unmatched junction bases: 16. The CDR3 is made up of 16 amino acids.

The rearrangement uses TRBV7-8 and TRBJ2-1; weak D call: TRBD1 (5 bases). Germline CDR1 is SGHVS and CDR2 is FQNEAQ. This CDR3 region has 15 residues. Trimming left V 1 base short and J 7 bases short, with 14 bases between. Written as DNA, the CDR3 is TGTGCCAGCAGCTTAGGGAGAAAGGGGATGAATGAGCAGTTCTTC. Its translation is CASSLGRKGMNEQFF.

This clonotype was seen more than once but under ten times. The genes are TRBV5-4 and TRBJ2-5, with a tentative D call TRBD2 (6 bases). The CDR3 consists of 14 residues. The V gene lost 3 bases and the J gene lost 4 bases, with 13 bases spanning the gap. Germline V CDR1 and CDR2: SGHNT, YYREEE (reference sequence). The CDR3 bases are TGTGCCAGCAGCTCGAAACTAGCCCGAGAGACCCAGTACTTC. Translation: CASSSKLARETQYF. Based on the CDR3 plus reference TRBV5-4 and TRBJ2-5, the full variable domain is ETGVTQSPTHLIKTRGQQVTLRCSSQSGHNTVSWYQQALGQGPQFIFQYYREEENGRGNFPPRFSGLQFPNYSSELNVNALELDDSALYLCASSSKLARETQYFGPGTRLLVL.

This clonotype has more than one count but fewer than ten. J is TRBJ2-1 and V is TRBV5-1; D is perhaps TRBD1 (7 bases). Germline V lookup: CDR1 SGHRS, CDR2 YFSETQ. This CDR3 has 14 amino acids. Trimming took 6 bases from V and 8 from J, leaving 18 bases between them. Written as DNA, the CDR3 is TGCGCCAGCATGCGGGGACAGTCTGAGGATGAGCAGTTCTTC. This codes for CASMRGQSEDEQFF.

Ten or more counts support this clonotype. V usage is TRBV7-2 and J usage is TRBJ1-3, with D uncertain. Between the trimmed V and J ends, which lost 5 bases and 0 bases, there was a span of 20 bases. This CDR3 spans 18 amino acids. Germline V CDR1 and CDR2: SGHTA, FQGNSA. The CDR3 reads CASSRALASPSSGNTIYF. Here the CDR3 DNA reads TGTGCCAGCAGCCGGGCCCTAGCGTCGCCGTCCTCTGGAAACACCATATATTTT.

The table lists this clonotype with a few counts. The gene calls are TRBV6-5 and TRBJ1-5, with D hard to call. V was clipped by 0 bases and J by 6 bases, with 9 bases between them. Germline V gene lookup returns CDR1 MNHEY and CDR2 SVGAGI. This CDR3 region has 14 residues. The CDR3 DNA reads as TGTGCCAGCAGTTACTCAGGTGAGAGTCAGCCCCAGCATTTT. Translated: CASSYSGESQPQHF.

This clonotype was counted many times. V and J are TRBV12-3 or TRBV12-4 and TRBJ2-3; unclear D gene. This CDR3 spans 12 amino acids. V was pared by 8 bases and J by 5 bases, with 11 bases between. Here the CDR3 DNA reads TGTGCCAGCGGATGGACGAGAGATACGCAGTATTTT. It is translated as CASGWTRDTQYF.

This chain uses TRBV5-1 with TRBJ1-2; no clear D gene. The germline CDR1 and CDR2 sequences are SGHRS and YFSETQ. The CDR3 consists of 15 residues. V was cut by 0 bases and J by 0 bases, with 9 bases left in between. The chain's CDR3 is CASSLGGLPNYGYTF. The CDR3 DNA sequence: TGCGCCAGCAGCTTGGGGGGTCTGCCTAACTATGGCTACACCTTC.

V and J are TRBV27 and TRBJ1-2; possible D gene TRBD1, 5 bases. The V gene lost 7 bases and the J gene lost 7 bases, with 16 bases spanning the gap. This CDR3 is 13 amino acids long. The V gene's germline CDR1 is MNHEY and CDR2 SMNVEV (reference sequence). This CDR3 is CASTPGGRGGYTF. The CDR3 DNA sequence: TGTGCCAGCACCCCGGGAGGGAGGGGTGGCTACACCTTC.

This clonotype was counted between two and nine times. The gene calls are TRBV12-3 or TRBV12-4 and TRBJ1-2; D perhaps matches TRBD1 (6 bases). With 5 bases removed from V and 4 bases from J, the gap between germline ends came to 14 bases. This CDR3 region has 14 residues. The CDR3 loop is CASSQRGDIYGYTF. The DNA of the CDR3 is TGTGCCAGCAGTCAAAGGGGGGATATCTATGGCTACACCTTC.

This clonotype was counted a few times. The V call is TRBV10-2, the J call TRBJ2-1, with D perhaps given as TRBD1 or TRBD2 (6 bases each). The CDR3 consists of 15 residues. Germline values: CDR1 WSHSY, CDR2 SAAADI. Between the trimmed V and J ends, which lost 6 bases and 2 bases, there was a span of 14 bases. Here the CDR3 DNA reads TGCGCCAGCAGCATAAGGGGGGCCCCCTACAATGAGCAGTTCTTC. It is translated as CASSIRGAPYNEQFF.